This entry features one TCR beta chain sequence. The antigen remains unidentified. The data were taken from a study of shared clonotypes between healthy human individuals. At the level of the study: Sampling drew on donors who were two women and a few men aged 18 to 49.

Germline V gives CDR1 SGHTA, CDR2 FQGTGA. V dropped 2 bases and J dropped 0 bases, with 4 bases sitting between them. This CDR3 has 13 amino acids. Study findings and constraints: Memory subsets generally showed smaller estimated richness than naive subsets did.

At the deep level, the assay was run. Assay: immunoSEQ multiplex PCR; the TCRdb copy retains only in-frame clones and omits some. Of 1.5 million to 1.9 million clones listed, nearly 99% are singletons. This receptor was obtained from a man younger than 40 in good health. The sequencing sample was made of naive CD4+ T cells sorted from blood. Subset noted: CD45RA+ positively selected. The genes are TRBV7-3 and TRBJ1-1, with unresolved D. The CDR3 DNA reads TGTGCCAGCAGCTTAGACTTGAACACTGAAGCTTTCTTT. It is translated as CASSLDLNTEAFF.